This T cell receptor (beta chain) comes out of a study of T-cell memory formation after mild COVID-19 (dated by TCRdb to 2020 to 2023). Background on the whole study: TCR sequence clusters from the two donors were largely donor specific. T-cell clones expanding and contracting after mild COVID-19 in a couple of donors were tracked by longitudinal TCRalpha and TCRbeta repertoire sequencing. Two young, previously healthy adult volunteers, one female and one male, were included in the cohort. The paper's findings and limits, for the study overall: From day 15 to 85, contracting clones showed balanced CD4/CD8 phenotypes, whereas a second wave of clones that expanded from day 15 to 37 leaned towards CD4+. Some responding clones were detected in pre-infection memory, suggesting pre-existing cross-reactive memory T cells joined the SARS-CoV-2 response. Contracting CD4+ clones were located mainly in the CM and EM memory subsets, whereas CD8+ clones were found to be enriched in EMRA. Whether the second-wave clones peaking on day 37 were SARS-CoV-2 specific was not confirmed. The study included only a couple of mild cases, and larger cohorts that include severe cases with pre-infection samples were judged to be necessary.

Ficoll-Paque density gradient centrifugation was the method used to isolate PBMCs. From the germline V gene, CDR1 is SGHTA and CDR2 is FQGNSA. A distance of 17 bases separates the germline ends of V and J, which lose 5 bases and 3 bases respectively. The CDR3 contains 16 residues, cysteine and phenylalanine counted. The read is trimmed to its CDR3 DNA, 48 bases read in frame from base 1. Sequencing relied on an Illumina NovaSeq 6000. TCRalpha and TCRbeta cDNA libraries were built by 5'RACE with constant-segment primers, adding sample barcodes and unique molecular identifiers. Trizol reagent was used to extract RNA from every sample. Library amplification was performed in two PCR steps, and a second sample barcode and Illumina TruSeq adapters were introduced in the second step. Libraries were sequenced on an Illumina NovaSeq with 2 x 150 bp paired-end reads. The authors processed their data as follows. The reads were demultiplexed and collapsed into UMI-guided consensus sequences using migec v1.2.7. Using mixcr v2.1.11, UMI consensuses were aligned to TRA and TRB V and J templates and then assembled into clonotypes. A clonotype was counted as expanded or contracted only when both edgeR and NoisET called the clonotype significant, with the noise models trained on biological replicates. For edgeR calls, the cutoffs were a false discovery rate-adjusted p below 0.01 and a log2 fold-change threshold of 1. As an exploratory analysis of dynamics, max-normalized trajectories of the 1000 most abundant clonotypes were examined with PCA combined with hierarchical clustering. Separately sequenced CD4+ and CD8+ repertoires were used to assign a CD4 or CD8 phenotype to each responding clone. The raw public data were reprocessed by TCRdb itself: fastp quality trimming at Q25, MiXCR clonotype calling, in-frame beta chains only. Duplicate CDR3 protein sequences are folded into a single record with the most common DNA and genes. TCRdb, rather than the study authors, made the V and J calls. Recorded for this sample are around 140,000 distinct CDR3 sequences; about 19% of them occurred a single time. The ten largest clones add up to about 2.1% of the sample.

About this clonotype itself: Which antigen it targets is not known. No base qualities exist here, and no much larger clone lies one base off it.

The chain is made from TRBV7-2 and TRBJ1-3; TRBD1 could be the D gene, as 5 bases match. What was sequenced was PBMCs or a T cell subset sorted from them (not recorded which). The receptor was derived from an adult woman who had mild COVID-19 (a few samples of this study predate the infection). The sample titles of this study are shuffled in the database, so cell type and time point are left out; the donor was told from shared clones. CDR3 protein: CASSILKMGVGNTIYF. The nucleotides are TGTGCCAGCAGCATCCTCAAGATGGGGGTTGGAAACACCATATATTTT.